This T cell receptor (beta chain) was recovered during a study of control samples from healthy donors and cancer patients. This table comes from immunoSEQ multiplex PCR, and its TCRdb copy is limited to in-frame clones, with some not included. The sample has about 30,000 clones, 75% to 85% seen once. The V gene's germline CDR1 is SGHTS and CDR2 YDEGEE. CDR3 length: 15 amino acids. The germline V and J ends were trimmed by 5 bases and 3 bases, with 18 bases remaining between them. The receptor comes from a woman aged 60-75 years with head and neck cancer. Material: PBMCs. This rearrangement joins TRBV5-8 to TRBJ2-7; D may be TRBD1 (6 bases). CDR3 amino acids: CASRLTNRDLYEQYF. The CDR3 DNA reads TGTGCCAGCAGGCTCACTAACAGGGATCTCTACGAGCAGTACTTC.